These 18 T cell receptor beta chains were all obtained from the same sample, sequenced in a study of blood T cell repertoires in COVID-19. Assay used: immunoSEQ multiplex PCR; TCRdb lists only in-frame clones, some missing. The table has approximately 280,000 clones, approximately 81% seen once. Sequenced input: PBMCs or T cells enriched from blood (not recorded which). The receptors were sampled from a woman aged 45-59 years who had recovered from COVID-19.

This clone was recorded once. The chain employs TRBV2 and TRBJ2-7, with TRBD1 identical over 8 bases. Germline trimming cut 2 bases from V and 2 bases from J; bases unmatched to any gene: 5. The CDR3 is made up of 15 amino acids. The germline V gene has CDR1 SNHLY and CDR2 FYNNEI. CDR3 region: CASSEQGAVAYEQYF. CDR3 DNA sequence: TGTGCCAGCAGTGAACAGGGGGCTGTTGCCTACGAGCAGTACTTC.

The rearrangement links TRBV19 to TRBJ1-3; D remains ambiguous. The CDR3 is made up of 14 amino acids. With 7 bases removed from V and 6 bases from J, the gap between germline ends came to 16 bases. From germline, CDR1 is LNHDA and CDR2 SQIVND (reference sequence). CDR3 sequence (DNA): TGTGCCAGTACCCCGCCGCAGTTAAAAAACACCATATATTTT. Protein product: CASTPPQLKNTIYF.

There are a few counts of this clone. The chain is built from TRBV28 and TRBJ1-1; D uncertain. Germline V gene lookup returns CDR1 MDHEN and CDR2 SYDVKM. The ends were cut back, 6 bases at V and 5 bases at J, with 13 bases in the middle. The CDR3 covers 13 residues. The CDR3 region has the DNA TGTGCCAGCAGCCCGTCAGCGTTGACTGAAGCTTTCTTT. This encodes CASSPSALTEAFF.

V usage is TRBV19 and J usage is TRBJ2-7; possibly TRBD2 for D (5 bases). Germline-derived CDR1 and CDR2 are LNHDA and SQIVND (reference sequence). With 5 bases removed from V and 2 bases from J, the gap between germline ends came to 16 bases. The CDR3 is 15 residues long. The CDR3 here is CASSSLGVNTYEQYF. The CDR3 nucleotides are TGTGCCAGTAGTTCACTCGGGGTGAACACCTACGAGCAGTACTTC.

J is TRBJ2-2 and V is TRBV4-3, with a tentative D call TRBD1 (5 bases). Germline CDR1 reads LGHNA; CDR2 reads YSLEER. Deletions cut 2 bases from V and 6 bases from J, with 13 bases between. CDR3 length: 15 amino acids. The CDR3 loop is CASSQRGIFAGELFF. In nucleotides, the CDR3 is TGCGCCAGCAGCCAAAGGGGCATCTTCGCCGGGGAGCTGTTTTTT.

The chain recombines TRBV7-9 with TRBJ1-4, with 7 bases that match TRBD1. The V segment lost 1 base and the J segment 7 bases; nucleotides outside the gene matches: 9. The germline V gene encodes CDR1 SEHNR and CDR2 FQNEAQ (reference sequence). The CDR3 covers 16 residues. The chain's CDR3 is CASSLGVYRGGEKLFF. The CDR3 nucleotides are TGTGCCAGCAGCTTAGGGGTGTACAGGGGAGGTGAAAAACTGTTTTTT.

The V call is TRBV4-2, the J call TRBJ2-1; weak D call: TRBD1 (6 bases). With 0 bases removed from V and 2 bases from J, the gap between germline ends came to 8 bases. The germline V gene encodes CDR1 LGHNA and CDR2 YNFKEQ. CDR3 length: 15 residues. This CDR3 is CASSQDKGAYNEQFF. In DNA, the CDR3 is TGTGCCAGCAGCCAAGATAAGGGGGCCTACAATGAGCAGTTCTTC.

The chain carries TRBV7-3 and TRBJ1-1, with a possible D match to TRBD1 (5 bases). In germline, CDR1 is SGHTA, CDR2 FQGTGA. This CDR3 comprises 14 residues. The V end lost 2 bases, the J end lost 4 bases, and 11 bases lay between the germline ends. In DNA form, the CDR3 reads TGTGCCAGCAGCTTACATGGGGGAGGCACTGAAGCTTTCTTT. Protein: CASSLHGGGTEAFF.

The genes are TRBV9 and TRBJ1-1, with D perhaps TRBD1 (5 bases). Germline V lookup: CDR1 SGDLS, CDR2 YYNGEE. Deletions cut 0 bases from V and 4 bases from J, with 10 bases between. The CDR3 sequence is 14 residues long. CDR3 residues: CASSVAGVGTEAFF. In DNA form, the CDR3 reads TGTGCCAGCAGCGTAGCGGGGGTCGGCACTGAAGCTTTCTTT.

The chain couples TRBV5-4 to TRBJ2-1, with TRBD2 matching 9 bases. Germline V gene sequence: CDR1 SGHNT, CDR2 YYREEE (reference sequence). The length of the CDR3 is 14 residues. V lost 2 bases, J lost 7 bases, and 4 bases stayed unmatched. The CDR3 spells CASSLGGRANEQFF. CDR3 nucleotides: TGTGCCAGCAGCTTAGGCGGGAGGGCTAATGAGCAGTTCTTC.

The chain couples TRBV9 to TRBJ1-1, with D possibly TRBD1 on 6 matching bases. The CDR3 runs 15 residues. V was shortened by 4 bases and J by 4 bases, with 17 bases between the two germline ends. From germline, CDR1 is SGDLS and CDR2 YYNGEE. CDR3 nucleotides: TGTGCCAGCAGCCCAGGACAGAGAGGGGTCACTGAAGCTTTCTTT. It specifies CASSPGQRGVTEAFF. Full variable domain (outside the CDR3, taken from reference TRBV9 and TRBJ1-1): DSGVTQTPKHLITATGQRVTLRCSPRSGDLSVYWYQQSLDQGLQFLIQYYNGEERAKGNILERFSAQQFPDLHSELNLSSLELGDSALYFCASSPGQRGVTEAFFGQGTRLTVV.

J is TRBJ2-3 and V is TRBV19; TRBD2 matches at 10 bases. Germline CDR1 is LNHDA and CDR2 is SQIVND (reference sequence). This CDR3 contains 15 residues. After removal of 5 bases from V and 6 bases from J, the junction contained 8 bases not matched to a gene. CDR3 protein: CASSYPSGSGDTQYF. CDR3 sequence (DNA): TGTGCCAGTAGTTACCCTAGCGGGAGTGGGGATACGCAGTATTTT.

This clone was counted only a few times. The V gene is TRBV5-1, the J gene TRBJ1-1; TRBD1 might be the D (5 bases). CDR1 SGHRS and CDR2 YFSETQ come from the germline V gene. There are 14 residues in the CDR3. V was shortened by 4 bases and J by 0 bases, with 10 bases between the two germline ends. The CDR3 protein is CASSGGTVNTEAFF. CDR3 DNA: TGCGCCAGCAGCGGAGGGACGGTGAACACTGAAGCTTTCTTT.

The rearrangement uses TRBV28 and TRBJ1-1; TRBD1 is a possible D gene (6 bases). This CDR3 is built from 14 residues. The V end was cut by 5 bases, the J end by 1 base, with 11 bases between. The germline V gene has CDR1 MDHEN and CDR2 SYDVKM. The CDR3 loop is CASSPTGRNTEAFF. Written as DNA, the CDR3 is TGTGCCAGCAGTCCGACAGGTCGGAACACTGAAGCTTTCTTT.

This chain links TRBV5-1 with TRBJ2-1; the D gene is possibly TRBD1 (5 bases). Trimming stripped 2 bases from V and 4 bases from J, with 7 bases between. Germline CDR1 reads SGHRS; CDR2 reads YFSETQ. This CDR3 spans 13 amino acids. The CDR3 sequence is CASSLQEYNEQFF. CDR3 DNA: TGCGCCAGCAGCTTACAGGAATACAATGAGCAGTTCTTC.

This rearrangement joins TRBV6-6 to TRBJ2-7; D unresolved. With 6 bases removed from V and 4 bases from J, the gap between germline ends came to 10 bases. Germline CDR1 is MNHNY and CDR2 is SVGAGI (reference sequence). The length of the CDR3 is 12 residues. The CDR3 DNA reads as TGTGCCAGCAGCCCTACAGTTTACGAGCAGTACTTC. As protein: CASSPTVYEQYF.

The V gene is TRBV9, the J gene TRBJ1-5; no reliable D call. Germline CDR1 SGDLS, CDR2 YYNGEE. The CDR3 spans 13 residues. The V gene lost 0 bases and the J gene lost 5 bases, with 6 bases spanning the gap. CDR3 nucleotides: TGTGCCAGCAGCGTAGCCACTGATCAGCCCCAGCATTTT. Protein sequence: CASSVATDQPQHF.

V and J are TRBV7-9 and TRBJ1-3; D is uncertain. The CDR3 runs 10 residues. V lost 8 bases and J 7 bases, leaving 6 bases between the germline ends. The germline V gene has CDR1 SEHNR and CDR2 FQNEAQ (reference sequence). The CDR3 sequence is CASDINTIYF. Written as DNA, the CDR3 is TGTGCCAGCGACATCAACACCATATATTTT.